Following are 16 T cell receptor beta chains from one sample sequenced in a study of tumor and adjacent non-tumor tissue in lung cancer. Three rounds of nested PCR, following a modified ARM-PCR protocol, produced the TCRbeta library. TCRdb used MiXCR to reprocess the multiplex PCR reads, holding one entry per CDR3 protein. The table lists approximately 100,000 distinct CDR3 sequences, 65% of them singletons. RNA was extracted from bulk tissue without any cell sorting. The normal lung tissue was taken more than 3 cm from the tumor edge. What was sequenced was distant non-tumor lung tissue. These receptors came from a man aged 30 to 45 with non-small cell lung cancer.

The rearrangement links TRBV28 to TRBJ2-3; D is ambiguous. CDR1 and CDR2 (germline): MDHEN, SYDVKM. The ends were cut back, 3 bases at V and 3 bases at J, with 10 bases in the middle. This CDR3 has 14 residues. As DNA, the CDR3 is TGTGCCAGCAGTTTTTTGTCAGGTACAGATACGCAGTATTTT. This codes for CASSFLSGTDTQYF.

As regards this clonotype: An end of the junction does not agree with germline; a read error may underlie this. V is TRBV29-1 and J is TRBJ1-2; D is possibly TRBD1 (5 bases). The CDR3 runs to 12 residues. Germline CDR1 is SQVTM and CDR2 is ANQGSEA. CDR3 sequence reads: CSVPETDYAYTF. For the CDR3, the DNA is TGCAGCGTCCCTGAGACAGACTATGCCTACACCTTC.

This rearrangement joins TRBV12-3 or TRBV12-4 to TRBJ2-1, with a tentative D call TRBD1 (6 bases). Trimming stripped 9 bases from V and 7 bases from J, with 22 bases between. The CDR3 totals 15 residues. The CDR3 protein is CASVTGTGMWNEQFF. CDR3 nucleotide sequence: TGTGCCAGTGTCACCGGAACAGGGATGTGGAATGAGCAGTTCTTC.

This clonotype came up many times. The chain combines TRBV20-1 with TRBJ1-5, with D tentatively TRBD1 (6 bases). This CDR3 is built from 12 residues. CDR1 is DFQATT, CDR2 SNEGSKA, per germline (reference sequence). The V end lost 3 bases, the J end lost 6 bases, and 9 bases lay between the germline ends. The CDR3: CSARQGTQPQHF. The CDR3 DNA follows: TGCAGTGCTAGGCAGGGGACTCAGCCCCAGCATTTT.

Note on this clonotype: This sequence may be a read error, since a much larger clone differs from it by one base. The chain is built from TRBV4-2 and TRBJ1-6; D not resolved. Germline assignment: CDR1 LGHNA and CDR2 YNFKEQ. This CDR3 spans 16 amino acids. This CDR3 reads CVSSQGSGWAGSPLHF. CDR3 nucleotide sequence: TGTGTCAGCAGCCAAGGGTCGGGGTGGGCTGGATCACCCCTCCACTTT.

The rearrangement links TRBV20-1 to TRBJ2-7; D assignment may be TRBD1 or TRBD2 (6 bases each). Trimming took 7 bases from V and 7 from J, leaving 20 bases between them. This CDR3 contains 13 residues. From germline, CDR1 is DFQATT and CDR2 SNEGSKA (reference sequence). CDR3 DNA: TGCAGTGTCCCGGGGGCTAGTGGGGTGGAGCAGTACTTC. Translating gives CSVPGASGVEQYF.

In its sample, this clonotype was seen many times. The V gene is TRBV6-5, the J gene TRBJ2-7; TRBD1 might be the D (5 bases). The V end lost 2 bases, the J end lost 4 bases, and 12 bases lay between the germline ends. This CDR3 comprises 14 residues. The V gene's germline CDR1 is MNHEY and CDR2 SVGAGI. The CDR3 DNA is TGTGCCAGCAGTTACCGTTATAGGGGATACGAGCAGTACTTC. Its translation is CASSYRYRGYEQYF.

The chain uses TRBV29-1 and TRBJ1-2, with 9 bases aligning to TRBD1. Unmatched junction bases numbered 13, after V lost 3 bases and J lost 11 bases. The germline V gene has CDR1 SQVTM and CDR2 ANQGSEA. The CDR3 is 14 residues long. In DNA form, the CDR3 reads TGCAGCGTTGAGGGACAGGGTAAAGACTATGAATACACCTTC. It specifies CSVEGQGKDYEYTF.

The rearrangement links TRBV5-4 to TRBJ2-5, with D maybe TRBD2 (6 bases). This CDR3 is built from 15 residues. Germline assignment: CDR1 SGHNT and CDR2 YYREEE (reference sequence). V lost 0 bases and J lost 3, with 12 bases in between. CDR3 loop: CASSLALAVEETQYF. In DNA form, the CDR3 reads TGTGCCAGCAGCTTGGCTTTAGCGGTTGAAGAGACCCAGTACTTC.

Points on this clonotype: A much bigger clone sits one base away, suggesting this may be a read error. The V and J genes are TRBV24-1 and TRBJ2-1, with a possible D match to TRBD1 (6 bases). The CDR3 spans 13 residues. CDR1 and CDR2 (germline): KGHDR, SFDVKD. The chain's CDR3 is CTTSDSIGGEQFF. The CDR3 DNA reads TGTACCACCAGTGATTCGATAGGGGGTGAGCAGTTCTTC.

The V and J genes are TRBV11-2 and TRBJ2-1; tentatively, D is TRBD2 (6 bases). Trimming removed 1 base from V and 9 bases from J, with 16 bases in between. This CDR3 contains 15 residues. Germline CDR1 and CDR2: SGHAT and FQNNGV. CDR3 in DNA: TGTGCCAGCAGCTTAGGGGGGGATTTAGTGGGTGAGCAGTTCTTC. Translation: CASSLGGDLVGEQFF. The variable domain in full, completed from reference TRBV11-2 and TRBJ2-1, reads EAGVAQSPRYKIIEKRQSVAFWCNPISGHATLYWYQQILGQGPKLLIQFQNNGVVDDSQLPKDRFSAERLKGVDSTLKIQPAKLEDSAVYLCASSLGGDLVGEQFFGPGTRLTVL.

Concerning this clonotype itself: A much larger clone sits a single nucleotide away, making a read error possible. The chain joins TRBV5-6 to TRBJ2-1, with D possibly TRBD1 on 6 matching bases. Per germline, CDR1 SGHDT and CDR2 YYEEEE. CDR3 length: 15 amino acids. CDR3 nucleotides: TGTGCCAGCAGCAGCCCGGGACACCGCTACGATGAGCAGTTCTTC. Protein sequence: CASSSPGHRYDEQFF.

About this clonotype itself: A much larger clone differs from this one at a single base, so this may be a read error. The CDR3 loop is CASTKTGAYGQYF. Written as DNA, the CDR3 is TGTGCCAGCACCAAAACAGGGGCCTACGGGCAGTACTTC. The chain links TRBV6-6 to TRBJ2-7; 7 bases line up with TRBD1. CDR3 length: 13 amino acids. The V gene's germline CDR1 is MNHNY and CDR2 SVGAGI (reference sequence).

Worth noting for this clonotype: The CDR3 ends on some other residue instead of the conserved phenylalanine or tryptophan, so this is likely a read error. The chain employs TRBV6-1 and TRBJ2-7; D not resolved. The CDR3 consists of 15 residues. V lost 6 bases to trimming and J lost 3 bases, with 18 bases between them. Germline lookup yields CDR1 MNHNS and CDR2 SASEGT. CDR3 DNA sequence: TGTGCCAGCAGCCGAGAAGAAAGGACCCTCTACGAGCAGTACCTC. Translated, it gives CASSREERTLYEQYL.

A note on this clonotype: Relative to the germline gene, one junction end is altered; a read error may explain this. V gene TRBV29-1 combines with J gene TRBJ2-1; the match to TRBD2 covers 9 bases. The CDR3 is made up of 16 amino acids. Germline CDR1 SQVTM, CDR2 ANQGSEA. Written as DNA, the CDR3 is TGCAGCGTTGTCTCCGATAGCGGGAGCTCCTACAATGTGCAGTTCTTC. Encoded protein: CSVVSDSGSSYNVQFF.

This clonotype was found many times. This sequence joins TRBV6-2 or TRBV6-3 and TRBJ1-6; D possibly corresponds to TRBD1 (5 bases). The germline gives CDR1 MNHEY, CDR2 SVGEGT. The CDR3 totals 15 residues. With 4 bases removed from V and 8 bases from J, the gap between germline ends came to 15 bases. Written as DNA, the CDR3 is TGTGCCAGCAGTTCAGGGAACGCTGGGCATTCACCCCTCCACTTT. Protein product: CASSSGNAGHSPLHF.